These T cell receptor beta chains were read from a single sample in a study of Graves' ophthalmopathy and Graves' hyperthyroidism. From the multiplex PCR reads, TCRdb called clonotypes with MiXCR, one entry per CDR3 protein. The top ten hold more than 2.5% of the sample, which has about 660,000 distinct CDR3 sequences, under 50% seen once. The sequenced material came from peripheral blood. These receptors all come from an adult man with Graves' ophthalmopathy. CDR3s include the opening cysteine and the closing phenylalanine or tryptophan. D genes are given only for firm matches. Size is omitted from some rows. Given values are once, few, many or a class for expanded clones.

d_call: NA
v_call: TRBV19
clone_size: NA
j_call: TRBJ1-1
cdr3_aa: CASLSQGFNTEAFF
cdr3_nt: TGTGCCAGTTTATCGCAGGGGTTTAACACTGAAGCTTTCTTT

d_call: TRBD1
v_call: TRBV20-1
clone_size: many
j_call: TRBJ2-5
cdr3_aa: CSAAMTGEGETQYF
cdr3_nt: TGCAGTGCAGCCATGACAGGGGAAGGGGAGACCCAGTACTTC

d_call: NA
v_call: TRBV7-8
clone_size: many
j_call: TRBJ1-5
cdr3_aa: CASSVGPGRGISNQPQHF
cdr3_nt: TGTGCCAGCAGCGTCGGACCGGGACGGGGTATTAGCAATCAGCCCCAGCATTTT

d_call: TRBD1
v_call: TRBV25-1
clone_size: NA
j_call: TRBJ1-2
cdr3_aa: CARGTGARYGYTF
cdr3_nt: TGTGCTAGGGGGACAGGGGCGCGCTATGGCTACACCTTC

d_call: NA
v_call: TRBV6-6
clone_size: many
j_call: TRBJ1-5
cdr3_aa: CASSYAVNQPQHF
cdr3_nt: TGTGCCAGCAGTTACGCTGTAAATCAGCCCCAGCATTTT

d_call: NA
v_call: TRBV5-1
clone_size: many
j_call: TRBJ1-2
cdr3_aa: CASSLGSVGPNYGYTF
cdr3_nt: TGCGCCAGCAGCTTGGGTTCTGTCGGCCCTAACTATGGCTACACCTTC

d_call: NA
v_call: TRBV10-3
clone_size: few
j_call: TRBJ1-1
cdr3_aa: CASSEGRTGPQGRSNTEAFF
cdr3_nt: TGTGCCAGCAGTGAGGGCAGGACGGGCCCCCAAGGACGGTCAAACACTGAAGCTTTCTTT

d_call: TRBD1
v_call: TRBV11-3
clone_size: many
j_call: TRBJ1-1
cdr3_aa: CASSDAGTGNTEAFF
cdr3_nt: TGTGCCAGCAGCGATGCCGGGACAGGGAACACTGAAGCTTTCTTT

d_call: NA
v_call: TRBV29-1
clone_size: NA
j_call: TRBJ1-1
cdr3_aa: CSVEDRGAGTEAFF
cdr3_nt: TGCAGCGTTGAAGATCGGGGGGCTGGCACTGAAGCTTTCTTT

d_call: NA
v_call: TRBV2
clone_size: NA
j_call: TRBJ2-5
cdr3_aa: CASRTETQYF
cdr3_nt: TGTGCCAGCAGGACGGAGACCCAGTACTTC

d_call: NA
v_call: TRBV6-5
clone_size: NA
j_call: TRBJ2-5
cdr3_aa: CASRGQNQETQYF
cdr3_nt: TGTGCCAGCAGGGGACAAAACCAAGAGACCCAGTACTTC

d_call: TRBD2
v_call: TRBV7-2
clone_size: many
j_call: TRBJ2-7
cdr3_aa: CASSLEAGMPYEQYF
cdr3_nt: TGTGCCAGCAGCTTAGAAGCGGGGATGCCCTACGAGCAGTACTTC

d_call: NA
v_call: TRBV29-1
clone_size: many
j_call: TRBJ2-2
cdr3_aa: CSALTQGGSGELFF
cdr3_nt: TGCAGCGCCTTAACCCAGGGCGGGTCCGGGGAGCTGTTTTTT

d_call: NA
v_call: TRBV10-3
clone_size: NA
j_call: TRBJ2-6
cdr3_aa: CASSFGMGLGSGANVLTF
cdr3_nt: TGTGCCAGCAGTTTCGGGATGGGGTTGGGATCGGGGGCCAACGTCCTGACTTTC

d_call: NA
v_call: TRBV19
clone_size: NA
j_call: TRBJ1-4
cdr3_aa: CASSTNPGRPEKLFF
cdr3_nt: TGTGCCAGTAGTACAAACCCGGGACGCCCGGAAAAACTGTTTTTT

d_call: NA
v_call: TRBV5-1
clone_size: many
j_call: TRBJ2-2
cdr3_aa: CASSLVQGGRGELFF
cdr3_nt: TGCGCCAGCAGCTTGGTTCAGGGTGGCCGCGGGGAGCTGTTTTTT

d_call: NA
v_call: TRBV12-3/TRBV12-4
clone_size: NA
j_call: TRBJ1-4
cdr3_aa: CASSFGIGGKLFF
cdr3_nt: TGTGCCAGCAGTTTCGGGATAGGGGGAAAACTGTTTTTT

d_call: NA
v_call: TRBV12-5
clone_size: many
j_call: TRBJ1-1
cdr3_aa: CASGLMNTEAFF
cdr3_nt: TGTGCTAGTGGTTTAATGAACACTGAAGCTTTCTTT

d_call: NA
v_call: TRBV10-3
clone_size: many
j_call: TRBJ2-7
cdr3_aa: CAIARGGKPYEQYF
cdr3_nt: TGTGCCATCGCGAGGGGGGGGAAACCCTACGAGCAGTACTTC

d_call: TRBD1
v_call: TRBV2
clone_size: many
j_call: TRBJ2-7
cdr3_aa: CASSADRGLSEQYF
cdr3_nt: TGTGCCAGCAGTGCGGACAGGGGTTTAAGCGAGCAGTACTTC

d_call: NA
v_call: TRBV9
clone_size: few
j_call: TRBJ1-1
cdr3_aa: CASSVAVEGISVPEAFF
cdr3_nt: TGTGCCAGCAGCGTAGCGGTGGAGGGCATAAGCGTCCCTGAAGCTTTCTTT

d_call: NA
v_call: TRBV29-1
clone_size: many
j_call: TRBJ1-1
cdr3_aa: CSVGVAGVTEAFF
cdr3_nt: TGCAGCGTTGGGGTCGCAGGGGTCACTGAAGCTTTCTTT

d_call: NA
v_call: TRBV4-2
clone_size: NA
j_call: TRBJ2-7
cdr3_aa: CASSQGEWLIHEQYF
cdr3_nt: TGTGCCAGCAGCCAAGGGGAGTGGCTGATTCACGAGCAGTACTTC

d_call: NA
v_call: TRBV6-1
clone_size: many
j_call: TRBJ1-1
cdr3_aa: CASSEWDQGSTEAFF
cdr3_nt: TGTGCCAGCAGTGAATGGGACCAGGGGTCGACTGAAGCTTTCTTT

d_call: TRBD2
v_call: TRBV29-1
clone_size: many
j_call: TRBJ2-7
cdr3_aa: CSVEGASGSSYEQYF
cdr3_nt: TGCAGCGTTGAAGGAGCTAGCGGGAGCTCCTACGAGCAGTACTTC

d_call: NA
v_call: TRBV3-1
clone_size: NA
j_call: TRBJ2-5
cdr3_aa: CASQRGFEETQYF
cdr3_nt: TGTGCCAGCCAGCGAGGGTTTGAAGAGACCCAGTACTTC

d_call: TRBD1
v_call: TRBV20-1
clone_size: NA
j_call: TRBJ2-7
cdr3_aa: CSATGTGGFEQYF
cdr3_nt: TGCAGTGCCACCGGGACAGGGGGGTTCGAGCAGTACTTC

d_call: TRBD1
v_call: TRBV10-3
clone_size: many
j_call: TRBJ1-1
cdr3_aa: CASSERGRTPEAFF
cdr3_nt: TGTGCCAGCAGCGAAAGGGGGCGTACACCTGAAGCTTTCTTT

d_call: TRBD1
v_call: TRBV10-3
clone_size: NA
j_call: TRBJ2-5
cdr3_aa: CAIRGTGSEETQYF
cdr3_nt: TGTGCCATCAGGGGGACAGGGTCAGAAGAGACCCAGTACTTC

d_call: TRBD1
v_call: TRBV7-3
clone_size: many
j_call: TRBJ2-5
cdr3_aa: CASSLGQGRGETQYF
cdr3_nt: TGTGCCAGCAGCTTAGGACAGGGGAGGGGAGAGACCCAGTACTTC

d_call: TRBD1
v_call: TRBV4-1
clone_size: NA
j_call: TRBJ1-4
cdr3_aa: CASSQGDRKNEKLFF
cdr3_nt: TGCGCCAGCAGCCAAGGGGACAGGAAGAATGAAAAACTGTTTTTT

d_call: TRBD1
v_call: TRBV19
clone_size: many
j_call: TRBJ1-5
cdr3_aa: CASRTPGGNQPQHF
cdr3_nt: TGTGCCAGTAGAACCCCAGGGGGGAATCAGCCCCAGCATTTT

d_call: TRBD1
v_call: TRBV10-3
clone_size: many
j_call: TRBJ2-7
cdr3_aa: CATLTGKSSYEQYF
cdr3_nt: TGTGCCACGCTGACAGGGAAAAGCTCCTACGAGCAGTACTTC

d_call: TRBD2
v_call: TRBV6-4
clone_size: many
j_call: TRBJ2-5
cdr3_aa: CASSSLGLAGGETQYF
cdr3_nt: TGTGCCAGCAGTTCCCTTGGACTAGCGGGAGGAGAGACCCAGTACTTC

d_call: NA
v_call: TRBV30
clone_size: NA
j_call: TRBJ2-7
cdr3_aa: CAGEVKVGRAYEQYF
cdr3_nt: TGTGCCGGGGAGGTCAAGGTGGGACGAGCCTACGAGCAGTACTTC

d_call: TRBD2
v_call: TRBV5-1
clone_size: many
j_call: TRBJ2-7
cdr3_aa: CASSLVAGRYEQYF
cdr3_nt: TGCGCCAGCAGCTTGGTAGCGGGGCGATACGAGCAGTACTTC